This passage covers 16 T cell receptor beta chains from one sample sequenced in a study of memory CD4+ T cells and cytomegalovirus serostatus. The protocol was immunoSEQ multiplex PCR, while the TCRdb copy is restricted to in-frame clones and leaves out a portion. The top ten hold around 0.61% of the sample, which has some 44,000 clones, about three quarters seen once. Single viable CD3+CD4+CD8-CD45RO+ cells were sorted as the memory CD4+ T cells. Sample: memory CD4+ T cells from blood. The origin of the receptors is an adult in good health and CMV-seronegative.

The chain employs TRBV5-1 and TRBJ2-5; 8 nucleotides align to TRBD2. V was clipped by 4 bases and J by 2 bases; unmatched bases: 4. The CDR3 is made up of 14 amino acids. CDR1 and CDR2 (germline): SGHRS, YFSETQ. CDR3 protein: CASSPGTSQETQYF. The CDR3 region has the DNA TGCGCCAGCAGCCCCGGGACTAGTCAAGAGACCCAGTACTTC. Full variable domain (outside the CDR3, taken from reference TRBV5-1 and TRBJ2-5): KAGVTQTPRYLIKTRGQQVTLSCSPISGHRSVSWYQQTPGQGLQFLFEYFSETQRNKGNFPGRFSGRQFSNSRSEMNVSTLELGDSALYLCASSPGTSQETQYFGPGTRLLVL.

The chain joins TRBV5-1 to TRBJ2-3; D assignment may be TRBD1 or TRBD2 (6 bases each). CDR3 length: 17 amino acids. Trimming took 0 bases from V and 2 from J, leaving 16 bases between them. Germline V gene sequence: CDR1 SGHRS, CDR2 YFSETQ. For the CDR3, the DNA is TGCGCCAGCAGCTTGGATGGGCGAGGGGGGTCCACAGATACGCAGTATTTT. As protein: CASSLDGRGGSTDTQYF.

The CDR3 sequence: CASSVGTGGVYEQYF. CDR3 nucleotide sequence: TGTGCCAGCAGTGTTGGGACAGGGGGCGTCTACGAGCAGTACTTC. The chain carries TRBV6-1 and TRBJ2-7, with 12 bases that match TRBD1. Germline V gene sequence: CDR1 MNHNS, CDR2 SASEGT. The CDR3 extends over 15 amino acids. V was clipped by 4 bases and J by 3 bases; unmatched bases: 4.

Only a few counts were recorded for this clone. At one boundary the junction diverges from the germline segment, which might be a read error. This chain links TRBV7-7 with TRBJ2-5; TRBD1 matches at 7 bases. CDR1 and CDR2 from the germline V gene are SSHAT and FNYEAQ (reference sequence). This CDR3 spans 14 amino acids. CDR3 sequence: CASSSGTAQETQYF. The CDR3 nucleotides are TGTGCTAGCAGCTCAGGGACAGCACAAGAGACCCAGTACTTC.

This chain's CDR3 is CASSLVQDIKDSNQPQHF. For the CDR3, the DNA is TGTGCCAGCAGCCTCGTTCAGGACATAAAAGATAGCAATCAGCCCCAGCATTTT. This sequence joins TRBV14 and TRBJ1-5; D is perhaps TRBD1 (5 bases). The CDR3 loop spans 18 amino acids. V lost 4 bases and J 0 bases, leaving 19 bases between the germline ends. Germline V gives CDR1 SGHDN, CDR2 FVKESK.

The J gene is TRBJ2-7, the V gene TRBV5-6; the D gene is possibly TRBD1 (5 bases). V shed 1 base and J shed 6 bases, with 11 bases lying between them. Per germline, CDR1 SGHDT and CDR2 YYEEEE. The CDR3 has 13 amino acids. The CDR3 DNA reads TGTGCCAGCAGCTTGACAGGAGTACGCGAGCAGTACTTC. This sequence encodes CASSLTGVREQYF.

The V gene is TRBV6-5, the J gene TRBJ1-1; no clear D gene. V was pared by 2 bases and J by 5 bases, with 6 bases between. CDR1 is MNHEY and CDR2 is SVGAGI in the germline V gene. This CDR3 has 12 residues. The CDR3 DNA sequence: TGTGCCAGCAGTTACGGTCCTACTGAAGCTTTCTTT. This codes for CASSYGPTEAFF.

The genes are TRBV11-2 and TRBJ1-5; D gene unclear. This CDR3 spans 13 amino acids. Per germline, CDR1 SGHAT and CDR2 FQNNGV. V lost 4 bases, J lost 3 bases, and 7 bases lay in between. The chain's CDR3 is CASSSGLNQPQHF. The CDR3 DNA follows: TGTGCCAGCAGCTCCGGGCTCAATCAGCCCCAGCATTTT.

This clone was seen a handful of times. The V call is TRBV7-9, the J call TRBJ1-5, with D possibly being TRBD1 (6 bases). Germline V gene sequence: CDR1 SEHNR, CDR2 FQNEAQ (reference sequence). CDR3 length equals 13 residues. Trimming removed 7 bases from V and 5 bases from J, with 12 bases in between. The CDR3 is CASKNRVDQPQHF. The CDR3 DNA reads as TGTGCCAGCAAGAACAGGGTTGATCAGCCCCAGCATTTT. Variable domain in full (rest from reference TRBV7-9 and TRBJ1-5): DTGVSQNPRHKITKRGQNVTFRCDPISEHNRLYWYRQTLGQGPEFLTYFQNEAQLEKSRLLSDRFSAERPKGSFSTLEIQRTEQGDSAMYLCASKNRVDQPQHFGDGTRLSIL.

This clone was found a few times. The chain is built from TRBV6-6 and TRBJ2-5; no definite D call. Trimming removed 2 bases at V and 4 bases at J, with 2 bases between. Germline values: CDR1 MNHNY, CDR2 SVGAGI (reference sequence). There are 11 residues in the CDR3. CDR3 in DNA: TGTGCCAGCAGTTACGGAGAGACCCAGTACTTC. Amino acid sequence: CASSYGETQYF.

This clone occurred once. J is TRBJ1-4 and V is TRBV19; 9 bases are a match to TRBD1. Germline V gene data show CDR1 as LNHDA and CDR2 as SQIVND (reference sequence). The junction had 13 bases not matched to a gene; V was cut back by 6 bases and J by 8 bases. The CDR3 runs 16 residues. CDR3 nucleotide sequence: TGTGCCAGTAGCACCCTGGGGCGGACAGGGGACGAAAAACTGTTTTTT. This encodes CASSTLGRTGDEKLFF.

This clone has just one count. The V and J genes are TRBV9 and TRBJ2-5; perhaps D is TRBD1 or TRBD2 (7 bases each). The germline V gene encodes CDR1 SGDLS and CDR2 YYNGEE. The CDR3 covers 17 residues. The ends were cut back, 0 bases at V and 4 bases at J, with 19 bases in the middle. CDR3 loop: CASSVGEGQTFGETQYF. The CDR3 DNA reads TGTGCCAGCAGCGTAGGGGAGGGACAGACATTCGGAGAGACCCAGTACTTC.

In its sample, this clone was seen once. This chain connects TRBV7-2 to TRBJ2-1; no firm D call. Germline CDR1 and CDR2: SGHTA and FQGNSA. Trimming left V 5 bases short and J 8 bases short, with 7 bases between. The CDR3 runs 11 residues. CDR3 residues: CASSPMDEQFF. The CDR3 DNA follows: TGTGCCAGCAGCCCGATGGATGAGCAGTTCTTC.

This clone was detected only once. J is TRBJ1-2 and V is TRBV6-1; no reliable D call. The CDR3 is 13 amino acids. Germline assignment: CDR1 MNHNS and CDR2 SASEGT. The V and J ends lost 4 bases and 1 base respectively, with 7 bases between them. The CDR3 protein is CASSVDFNYGYTF. CDR3 bases: TGTGCCAGCAGTGTGGACTTTAACTATGGCTACACCTTC.

By share, this clone counts as medium-sized (0.01 to 0.1%). The chain has TRBV7-9 and TRBJ2-2; 9 bases align to TRBD1. Losses at the gene ends were 6 bases for V and 4 bases for J; bases not matched to a gene: 3. CDR1 SEHNR and CDR2 FQNEAQ come from the germline V gene (reference sequence). This CDR3 has 14 amino acids. The CDR3 DNA reads as TGTGCCAGCAGACAGGGGGCTGGCACCGGGGAGCTGTTTTTT. Translation gives CASRQGAGTGELFF.

This chain uses TRBV4-1 with TRBJ1-6; D call uncertain. The germline V and J ends were trimmed by 3 bases and 0 bases, with 15 bases remaining between them. The CDR3 sequence is 18 residues long. Germline loops: CDR1 MGHRA, CDR2 YSYEKL. The CDR3 here is CASSHEMGSSSYNSPLHF. CDR3 bases: TGCGCCAGCAGCCACGAAATGGGCAGTAGCTCCTATAATTCACCCCTCCACTTT.